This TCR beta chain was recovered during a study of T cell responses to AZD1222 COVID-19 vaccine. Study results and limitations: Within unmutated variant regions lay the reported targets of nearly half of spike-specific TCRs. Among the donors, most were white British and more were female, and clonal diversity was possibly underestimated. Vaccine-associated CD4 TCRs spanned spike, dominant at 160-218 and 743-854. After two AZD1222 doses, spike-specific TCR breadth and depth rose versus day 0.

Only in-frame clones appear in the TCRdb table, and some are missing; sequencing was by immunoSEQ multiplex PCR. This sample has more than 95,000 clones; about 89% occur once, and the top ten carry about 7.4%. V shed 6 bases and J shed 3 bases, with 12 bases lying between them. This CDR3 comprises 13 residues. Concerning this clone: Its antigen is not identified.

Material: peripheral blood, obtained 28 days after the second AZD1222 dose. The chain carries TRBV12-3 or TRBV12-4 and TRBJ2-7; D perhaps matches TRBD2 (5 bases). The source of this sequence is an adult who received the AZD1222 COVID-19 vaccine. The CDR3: CASRPGKLYEQYF. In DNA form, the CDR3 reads TGTGCCAGCAGACCCGGGAAACTCTACGAGCAGTACTTC.